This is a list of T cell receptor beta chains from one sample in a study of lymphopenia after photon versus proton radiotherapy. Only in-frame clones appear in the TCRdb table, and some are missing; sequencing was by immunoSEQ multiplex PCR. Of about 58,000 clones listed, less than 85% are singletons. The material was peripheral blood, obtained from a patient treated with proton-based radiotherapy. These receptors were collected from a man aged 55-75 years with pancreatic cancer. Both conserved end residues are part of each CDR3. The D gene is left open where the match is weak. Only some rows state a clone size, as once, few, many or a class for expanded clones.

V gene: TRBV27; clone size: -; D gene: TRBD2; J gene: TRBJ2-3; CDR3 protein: CASSSRWLAGGGGTDTQYF; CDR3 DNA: TGTGCCAGCAGTTCCCGTTGGCTAGCGGGAGGGGGGGGCACAGATACGCAGTATTTT
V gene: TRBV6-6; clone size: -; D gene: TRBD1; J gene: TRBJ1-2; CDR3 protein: CASSYSGDRGGYTF; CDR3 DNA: TGTGCCAGCAGTTACTCTGGGGACAGAGGTGGCTACACCTTC
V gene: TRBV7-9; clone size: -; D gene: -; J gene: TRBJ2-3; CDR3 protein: CASSLASGATDTQYF; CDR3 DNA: TGTGCCAGCAGCTTAGCGTCGGGTGCTACAGATACGCAGTATTTT
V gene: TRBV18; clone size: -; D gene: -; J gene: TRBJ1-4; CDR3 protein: CASSPEAGSNEKLFF; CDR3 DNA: TGTGCCAGCTCCCCCGAAGCAGGGTCTAATGAAAAACTGTTTTTT
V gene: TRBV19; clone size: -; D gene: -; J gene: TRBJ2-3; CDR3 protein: CASSIGWLTDTQYF; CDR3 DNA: TGTGCCAGTAGTATAGGGTGGCTGACAGATACGCAGTATTTT
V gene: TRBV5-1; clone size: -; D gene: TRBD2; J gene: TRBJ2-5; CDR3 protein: CASSLVVAGGPETQYF; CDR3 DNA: TGCGCCAGCAGCTTGGTGGTAGCGGGAGGGCCGGAGACCCAGTACTTC
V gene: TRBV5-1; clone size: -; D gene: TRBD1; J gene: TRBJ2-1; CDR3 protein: CASSSLQDRGFYNEQFF; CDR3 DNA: TGCGCCAGCAGCTCACTACAGGACAGGGGGTTTTACAATGAGCAGTTCTTC
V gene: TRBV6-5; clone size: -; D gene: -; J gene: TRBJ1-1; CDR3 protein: CASSYSTNRLNTEAFF; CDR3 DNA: TGTGCCAGCAGTTACTCGACGAACAGATTGAACACTGAAGCTTTCTTT
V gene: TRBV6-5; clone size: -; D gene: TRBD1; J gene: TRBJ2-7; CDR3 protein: CASTNRGRREQYF; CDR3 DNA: TGTGCCAGCACCAACAGGGGGCGCCGCGAGCAGTACTTC
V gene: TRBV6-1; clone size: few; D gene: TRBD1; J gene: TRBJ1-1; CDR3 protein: CASSDQGGKKTEAFF; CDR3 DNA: TGTGCCAGCAGTGACCAGGGGGGCAAGAAGACTGAAGCTTTCTTT
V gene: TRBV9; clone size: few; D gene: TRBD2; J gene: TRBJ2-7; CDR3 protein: CASSAGGTSGIYEQYF; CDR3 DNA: TGTGCCAGCAGCGCGGGGGGGACTAGCGGGATCTACGAGCAGTACTTC
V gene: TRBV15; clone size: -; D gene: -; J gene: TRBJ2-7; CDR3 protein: CATSSGGTAREQYF; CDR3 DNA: TGTGCCACCAGCAGCGGTGGGACGGCTAGAGAGCAGTACTTC
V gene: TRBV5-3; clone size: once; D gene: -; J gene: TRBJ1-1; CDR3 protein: CARSPEGYSPEAFF; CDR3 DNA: TGTGCCAGAAGCCCAGAGGGTTATTCGCCAGAAGCTTTCTTT
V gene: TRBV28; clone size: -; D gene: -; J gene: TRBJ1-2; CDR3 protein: CASSPLLSNYGYTF; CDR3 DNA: TGTGCCAGCAGTCCCCTTCTCAGCAACTATGGCTACACCTTC
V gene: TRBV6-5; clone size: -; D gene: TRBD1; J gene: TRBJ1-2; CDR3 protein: CASTNDRGRSYGYTF; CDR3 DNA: TGTGCCAGCACCAATGACAGGGGACGGAGCTATGGCTACACCTTC
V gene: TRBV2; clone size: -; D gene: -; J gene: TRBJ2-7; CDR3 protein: CASKSTGAFYEQYF; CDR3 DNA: TGTGCCAGCAAGTCCACAGGAGCCTTTTACGAGCAGTACTTC
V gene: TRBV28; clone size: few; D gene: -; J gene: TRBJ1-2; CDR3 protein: CASSFANGYTF; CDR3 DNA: TGTGCCAGCAGTTTTGCTAATGGCTACACCTTC
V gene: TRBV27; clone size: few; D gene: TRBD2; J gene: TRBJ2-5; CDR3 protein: CASSSIAGGWETQYF; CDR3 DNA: TGTGCCAGCAGTTCAATAGCGGGAGGCTGGGAGACCCAGTACTTC
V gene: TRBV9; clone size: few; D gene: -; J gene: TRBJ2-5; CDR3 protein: CASSVDQPGETQYF; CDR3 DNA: TGTGCCAGCAGCGTAGATCAGCCGGGGGAGACCCAGTACTTC
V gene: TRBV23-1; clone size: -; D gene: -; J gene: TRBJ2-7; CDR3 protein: CASSHRPDSSYEQYF; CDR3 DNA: TGCGCCAGCAGTCACCGACCGGACAGTTCCTACGAGCAGTACTTC
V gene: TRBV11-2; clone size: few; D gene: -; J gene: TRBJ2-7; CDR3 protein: CASSLFPPTGEQYF; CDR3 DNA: TGTGCCAGCAGCTTATTCCCTCCCACTGGCGAGCAGTACTTC
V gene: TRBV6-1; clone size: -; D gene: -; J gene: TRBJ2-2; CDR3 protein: CASSAYRETGELFF; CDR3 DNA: TGTGCCAGCAGTGCCTACAGGGAGACCGGGGAGCTGTTTTTT
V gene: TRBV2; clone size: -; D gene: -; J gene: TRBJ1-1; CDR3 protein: CASRSPDLGNTEAFF; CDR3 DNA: TGTGCCAGCAGGTCCCCGGACCTCGGGAACACTGAAGCTTTCTTT
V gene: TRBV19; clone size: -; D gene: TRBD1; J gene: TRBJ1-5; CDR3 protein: CASKGEQGMVNQPQHF; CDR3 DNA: TGTGCCAGTAAGGGAGAACAGGGGATGGTCAATCAGCCCCAGCATTTT
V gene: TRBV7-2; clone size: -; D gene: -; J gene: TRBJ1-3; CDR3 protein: CASSNRVAGNTIYF; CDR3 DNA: TGTGCCAGCAGTAACAGGGTGGCTGGAAACACCATATATTTT
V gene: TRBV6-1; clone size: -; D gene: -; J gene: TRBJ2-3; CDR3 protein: CASSVFLADTDTQYF; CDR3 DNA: TGTGCCAGCAGTGTGTTTTTAGCGGACACAGATACGCAGTATTTT
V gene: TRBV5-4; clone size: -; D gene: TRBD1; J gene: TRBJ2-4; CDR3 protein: CASSGSGTGINIQYF; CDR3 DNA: TGTGCCAGCAGCGGCTCCGGGACAGGGATAAACATTCAGTACTTC
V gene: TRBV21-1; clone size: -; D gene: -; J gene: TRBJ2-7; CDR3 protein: CASSKAAVGIPGITRRVREQYF; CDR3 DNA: TGTGCCAGCAGCAAAGCGGCGGTAGGGATCCCCGGAATCACCCGGCGGGTTAGAGAGCAGTACTTC
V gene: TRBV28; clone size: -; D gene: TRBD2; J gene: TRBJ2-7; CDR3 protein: CASRVGLAGGLEQYF; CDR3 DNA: TGTGCCAGCAGGGTGGGACTAGCGGGAGGGCTCGAGCAGTACTTC
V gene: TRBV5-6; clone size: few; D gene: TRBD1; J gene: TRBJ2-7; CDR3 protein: CASRRDSSYEQYF; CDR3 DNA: TGTGCCAGCAGACGGGACAGCTCCTACGAGCAGTACTTC
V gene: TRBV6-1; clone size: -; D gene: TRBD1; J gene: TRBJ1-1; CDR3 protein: CASIDRGSTEAFF; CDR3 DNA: TGTGCCAGCATCGACAGGGGGAGTACTGAAGCTTTCTTT
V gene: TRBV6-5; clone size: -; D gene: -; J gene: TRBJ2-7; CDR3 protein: CASSYTGLSYEQYF; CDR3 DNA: TGTGCCAGCAGTTATACAGGGCTTTCCTACGAGCAGTACTTC
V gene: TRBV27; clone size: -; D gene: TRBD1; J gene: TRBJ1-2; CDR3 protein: CASSPSGQGALSGGYTF; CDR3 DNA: TGTGCCAGCAGTCCGAGCGGACAGGGGGCGCTTTCAGGTGGCTACACCTTC